This paragraph covers one T cell receptor (beta chain) sequence. Antigen specificity is unknown. The CDR3 covers 14 residues. Trimming shortened V by 6 bases and J by 7 bases, and 18 bases separated the two germline ends. Germline V gives CDR1 LNHDA, CDR2 SQIVND (reference sequence). The entry originates in a study of shared clonotypes between healthy human individuals. About the study: Donors had three CD4 naive, three CD4 memory, two CD8 naive and one CD8 memory plate apiece. Whole-study findings and limits: Donor scarcity curtailed the genetic and exposure-history diversity represented herein. Richness estimates generally favored naive over memory subsets.

DNA at 200 ng, roughly 30,000 T cell genomes, went into sorted-subset replicate PCRs. The data were produced by immunoSEQ multiplex PCR, yet TCRdb's version contains in-frame clones alone and is incomplete. The table lists over a million clones, approximately 76% of them singletons. The chain recombines TRBV19 with TRBJ1-2; D remains unclear. The sample taken for sequencing was memory CD4+ T cells sorted from blood. Subset here: CD45RA-negative fraction. The clonotype comes from a young man in good health. The CDR3 DNA reads TGTGCCAGTAGCCCGGGGAACAGAGCAAGTGGCTACACCTTC. It encodes CASSPGNRASGYTF.